Listed below are T cell receptor beta chains from one sample, sequenced in a study of blood T cells in healthy people across ages. TCRdb itself ran the 5' RACE reads through MiXCR, one entry per CDR3 protein. The sample has about 570,000 distinct CDR3 sequences, 27% seen once; the top ten hold about 18%. Sequencing was performed on blood. The receptors were sampled from a woman in her sixties or seventies in good health. The CDR3 runs from the conserved cysteine through the conserved F or W.

v_call: TRBV2
cdr3_aa: CASRPIFTSETQYF

v_call: TRBV20-1
cdr3_aa: CSAIGQAHSGNTIYF

v_call: TRBV7-2
cdr3_aa: CASSLIRTEQYF

v_call: TRBV4-2
cdr3_aa: CASSQGGLANEQFF

v_call: TRBV30
cdr3_aa: CAWSAGGRTQYF

v_call: TRBV7-2
cdr3_aa: CASSLRPRRASTDTQYF

v_call: TRBV7-2
cdr3_aa: CASSLEGSSGGAADTQYF

v_call: TRBV5-1
cdr3_aa: CASSWGPGNTEAFF

v_call: TRBV7-9
cdr3_aa: CASSLGRLKQTFTTNEKLFF

v_call: TRBV14
cdr3_aa: CASSQAEYTQYF

v_call: TRBV4-3
cdr3_aa: CASSQDRTPGGYTF

v_call: TRBV15
cdr3_aa: CAASGRYQETQYF

v_call: TRBV7-2
cdr3_aa: CASSLYGNNEQFF

v_call: TRBV24-1
cdr3_aa: CATSDSSGQGALGGYTF

v_call: TRBV12-5
cdr3_aa: CASGLSPGYEQYF

v_call: TRBV29-1
cdr3_aa: CSVERWGAAGEETQYF

v_call: TRBV7-9
cdr3_aa: CASSPGGPSGYNEQFF

v_call: TRBV6-1
cdr3_aa: CASSLGGAGGETQYF

v_call: TRBV6-1
cdr3_aa: CASRSTGSSPLHF

v_call: TRBV4-2
cdr3_aa: CASSRIGTGQAFF

v_call: TRBV7-2
cdr3_aa: CASSFMSSGTYEQYF

v_call: TRBV4-1
cdr3_aa: CASSQDGVLAEAFF

v_call: TRBV18
cdr3_aa: CASSINPQGSGNTIYF

v_call: TRBV12-3/TRBV12-4
cdr3_aa: CASSFSRRLAKNIQYF

v_call: TRBV20-1
cdr3_aa: CSAETGANQPQHF

v_call: TRBV7-9
cdr3_aa: CASSFSLGIGANVLTF